This T cell receptor beta chain was obtained from a study of Graves' ophthalmopathy and Graves' hyperthyroidism (dated by TCRdb to 2017 to 2018). In terms of the full investigation: Hyperthyroidism was defined as stable when no progression to ophthalmopathy occurred within 18 months of follow-up. T-cell repertoires of thyroid tissue and blood were compared in 5 or 6 hyperthyroidism patients. In total, 135 blood samples were TCR-sequenced: fewer than 50 ophthalmopathy, some 75 hyperthyroidism and approximately 17 hyperthyroidism-to-ophthalmopathy patients. To explore V-J signatures that distinguish ophthalmopathy from hyperthyroidism, a discovery set of about a hundred patients was enrolled, made up of 43 with ophthalmopathy and 55 to 65 with stable hyperthyroidism. The independent validation cohort included about 19 hyperthyroidism patients plus 17 patients who later progressed from hyperthyroidism to ophthalmopathy. Once sampling was done, hyperthyroidism patients were given methimazole at a starting dose of 30 mg daily, while ophthalmopathy patients were given high-dose intravenous methylprednisolone. To tell Graves' ophthalmopathy apart from Graves' hyperthyroidism, and to predict which patients would progress to ophthalmopathy, the study relied on TCR beta repertoire signatures. What the work shows at the level of the full study, not this receptor alone: In validation, the model predicted ophthalmopathy progression with about 71% sensitivity and 72.22% specificity; roughly 11 predicted patients were CT-confirmed with GO in a median of approximately 6.2 months. No statistical method was used to set the sample size in advance, and the investigators knew which group each participant was assigned to. Most of the expanded thyroid clonotypes with a frequency above 0.001 were also detected in blood, and it was suggested that the thyroid immune response may be reflected by blood repertoires. Ophthalmopathy was separated from stable hyperthyroidism by the 13-signature model with more than 85% sensitivity and 81% to 83% specificity in cross-validation and with 80%/75% in the test set.

A few counts support this clonotype. Its specific antigen is unknown. One base away there is no much larger clone; base qualities are not given. For repertoire sequencing, the TCR beta CDR3 regions were amplified from RNA transcripts. The first round was an RT-PCR using HTBI primers with the Qiagen OneStep RT-PCR kit, and this first round was followed by a second-round multiplex PCR, then size selection and purification. Libraries were sequenced paired-end with 100 bp reads on an Illumina HiSeq2000. In the paper's pipeline: SOAPnuke was used to process the reads, removing any read that contained adapters or uncalled bases, had a mean Phred below 15, or lacked an exact match to the constant primer or identifier. COPE v1.2.5 was used to merge high-quality paired reads. Unique nucleotide sequences were defined as clonotypes and aligned to IMGT TRB V, D and J references using MiTCR v1.1. The analysis was limited to V-J combinations with a frequency above 0.0001, which together covered approximately 99% of repertoires. For each V-J combination, a TCR clonal expansion and chaos score was defined as F50 clonal expansion divided by the chaos observed in the TCRdist matrix. Welch's t-statistics and random forest were used to narrow the features down to 10 to 15 V-J combinations, which were then fed into a naive Bayes classifier. The similarity between thyroid and blood repertoires was quantified using the Morisita-Horn index. TCRdb handled the public reads itself, with Q25 trimming in fastp and clone calling in MiXCR, and kept productive beta chains. Entries that share a CDR3 protein sequence are merged under the most common genes and DNA. Clone size and V and J calls follow TCRdb, not the original study. The sample includes 500,000 to 700,000 distinct CDR3 sequences, with less than 45% observed a single time. The ten top clones hold about 4% of the sample.

Reading from cysteine to phenylalanine, the CDR3 counts 10 amino acids. Here the CDR3 DNA is all that survives: 30 bases in frame from base 1. V loses 8 bases of germline sequence and J loses 3 bases, and the interval between the two ends is 5 bases. Per the germline V gene, SNHLY is the CDR1 and FYNNEI is the CDR2. Hyperthyroidism patients were newly diagnosed, were aged 18 to 65 years, and had a disease duration under 2 months. Patients with other autoimmune diseases, uncontrolled infections, pregnancy or lactation were excluded from the study. Clinical symptoms, serum thyroxine, TRAb, thyroid ultrasound and orbital computed tomography were used for diagnosis. Trizol reagent was used to extract the total RNA, and its quality was then checked on an Agilent 2100 Bioanalyzer.

The sequence was collected from an adult man with Graves' hyperthyroidism. The sequence is built from TRBV2 and TRBJ2-7; too little of a D gene remains to name it. Input material: peripheral blood or thyroid tissue (not recorded which). The bases read TGTGCCAGCGCCGGCTACGAGCAGTACTTC. Translated, this is CASAGYEQYF.